Listed here is a single T cell receptor beta chain. Its antigen has not been determined. There are no base qualities to consult, and no much larger clone falls within one base. These data are taken from a study of blood T cell repertoires in COVID-19 (dated by TCRdb to between 2020 and 2021). Regarding the research as a whole: Samples covering the acute and convalescent phases of COVID-19 were provided by collaborators in the United States, Italy and Spain. The prospective study material was composed of cDNA or gDNA derived from T cells, B-cell-depleted T cells, or PBMCs. Deeply sampled blood TCRbeta repertoires from subjects exposed to, actively infected with, or recovered from COVID-19 were included in the dataset. The repertoires were released in a freely available public database intended as a resource for research on the immune response to SARS-CoV-2. The samples were drawn from two sources: the first 160 participants of the ongoing ImmuneRACE study, and 1,200 or so subjects contributed by 6 global collaborators. A de-identified subject ID, COVID-19 status, age in years and sex were almost always included in the sample metadata. Where available, HLA class I and class II types were obtained from metadata supplied by the sample provider rather than from assay-based typing. The paper's findings and limits, for the study overall: The amount of clinical and demographic metadata varied by source and participant and was provided uncurated.

The immunoSEQ Assay, a bias-controlled multiplex PCR, was used to amplify TCRbeta CDR3 regions from genomic DNA. In the source study's methods: Within the assay, amplification of reference gene primers was used to estimate how many nucleated cells each sample contained. To quantify the absolute abundance of each unique TCRbeta CDR3 rearrangement, sequence reads were collapsed and filtered. Productive Simpson clonality was computed per sample as the square root of Simpson's diversity index over productive rearrangements. The clones in this table, taken by TCRdb from immuneACCESS, are in-frame only. Not every clone is retained; where verified, under half of the shortfall comes from an unresolved V gene, and the cause of the rest is unknown. That table is the source of V, J and clone size, and D and trimming were worked out from the DNA. Counted in this sample were just under 150,000 clones; more than 75% of them appeared once. 4.8% of the sample lies in the top ten.

For CDR1 and CDR2, the germline V gene (reference sequence) lists LNHDA and SQIVND. Including cysteine and phenylalanine, the CDR3 has 16 amino acids. Of all the DNA, just the CDR3 is kept, 48 bases in frame from base 1. Ends trimmed: V by 8 bases, J by 7 bases; bases unmatched to a gene: 16. Collaborating institutions collected whole blood in K2EDTA tubes following their own protocols. For TCRbeta analysis, collaborator samples were shipped as frozen whole blood, as isolated PBMCs, or as DNA extracted from either sample type. Material: peripheral blood. This receptor chain uses TRBV19 and TRBJ2-4; TRBD1 fits 8 bases in the junction. The receptor comes from a human donor in a cohort sampled during active COVID-19. The sequenced DNA: TGTGCCAGTTCAGCTATAACGACAGGGGCTCCGAACATTCAGTACTTC. This sequence encodes CASSAITTGAPNIQYF.